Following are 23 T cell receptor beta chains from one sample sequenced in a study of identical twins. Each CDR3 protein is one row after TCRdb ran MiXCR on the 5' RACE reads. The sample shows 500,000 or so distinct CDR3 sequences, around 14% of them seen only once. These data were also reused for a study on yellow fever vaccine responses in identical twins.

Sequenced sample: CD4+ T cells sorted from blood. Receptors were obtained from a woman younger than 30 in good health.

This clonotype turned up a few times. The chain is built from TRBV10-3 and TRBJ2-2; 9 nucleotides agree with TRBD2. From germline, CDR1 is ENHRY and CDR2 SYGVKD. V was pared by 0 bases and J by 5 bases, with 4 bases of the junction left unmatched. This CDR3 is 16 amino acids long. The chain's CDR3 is CAISESIAGETGELFF. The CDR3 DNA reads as TGTGCCATCAGTGAGTCAATAGCGGGAGAGACCGGGGAGCTGTTTTTT.

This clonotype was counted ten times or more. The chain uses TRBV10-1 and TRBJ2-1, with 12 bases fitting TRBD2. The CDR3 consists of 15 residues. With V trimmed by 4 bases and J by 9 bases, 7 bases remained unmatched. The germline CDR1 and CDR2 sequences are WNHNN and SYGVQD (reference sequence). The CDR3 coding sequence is TGCGCCAGCAGTGGACTAGCGGGAGTAAGGGGTGAGCAGTTCTTC. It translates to CASSGLAGVRGEQFF.

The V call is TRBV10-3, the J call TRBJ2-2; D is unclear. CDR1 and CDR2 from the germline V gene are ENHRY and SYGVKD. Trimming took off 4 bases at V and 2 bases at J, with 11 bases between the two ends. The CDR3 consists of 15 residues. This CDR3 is CAISGLGANTGELFF. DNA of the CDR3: TGTGCCATCAGTGGTTTAGGAGCTAACACCGGGGAGCTGTTTTTT.

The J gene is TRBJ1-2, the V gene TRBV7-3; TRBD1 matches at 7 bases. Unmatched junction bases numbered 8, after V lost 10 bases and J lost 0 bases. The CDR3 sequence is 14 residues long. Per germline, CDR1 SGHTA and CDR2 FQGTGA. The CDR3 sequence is CATVTGVPNYGYTF. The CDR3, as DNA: TGTGCCACCGTTACAGGGGTTCCTAACTATGGCTACACCTTC.

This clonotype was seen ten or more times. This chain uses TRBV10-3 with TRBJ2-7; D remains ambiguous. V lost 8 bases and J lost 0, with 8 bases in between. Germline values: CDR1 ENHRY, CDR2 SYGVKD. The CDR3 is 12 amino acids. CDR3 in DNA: TGTGCCATCGGGCGAAGCTCCTACGAGCAGTACTTC. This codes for CAIGRSSYEQYF.

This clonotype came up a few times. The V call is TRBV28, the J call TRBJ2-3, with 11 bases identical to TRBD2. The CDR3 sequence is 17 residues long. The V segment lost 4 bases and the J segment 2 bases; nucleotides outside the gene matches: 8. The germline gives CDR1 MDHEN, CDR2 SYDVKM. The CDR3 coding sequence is TGTGCCAGCAGTTCCCTGGGACTAGCGGTCCCCACAGATACGCAGTATTTT. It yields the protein CASSSLGLAVPTDTQYF.

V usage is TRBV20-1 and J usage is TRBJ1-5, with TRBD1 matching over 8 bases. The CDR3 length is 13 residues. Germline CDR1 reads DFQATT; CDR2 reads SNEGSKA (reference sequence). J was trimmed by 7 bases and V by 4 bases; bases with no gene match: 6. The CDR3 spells CSAKIGQGQPQHF. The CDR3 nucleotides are TGCAGTGCTAAAATTGGACAGGGCCAGCCCCAGCATTTT.

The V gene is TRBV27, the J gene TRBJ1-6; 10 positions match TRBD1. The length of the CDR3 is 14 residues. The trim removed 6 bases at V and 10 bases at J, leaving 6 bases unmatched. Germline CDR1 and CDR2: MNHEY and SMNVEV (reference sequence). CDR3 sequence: CASSPTGGSSPLHF. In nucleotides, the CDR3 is TGTGCCAGCAGCCCGACAGGGGGCTCATCACCCCTCCACTTT.

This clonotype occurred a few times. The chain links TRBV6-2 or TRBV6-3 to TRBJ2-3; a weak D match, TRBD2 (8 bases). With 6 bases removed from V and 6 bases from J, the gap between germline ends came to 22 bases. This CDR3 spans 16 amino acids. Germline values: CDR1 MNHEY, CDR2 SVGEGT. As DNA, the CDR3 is TGTGCCAGCAGCAGGGGGACTAGTCTAACCTTGGATACGCAGTATTTT. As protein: CASSRGTSLTLDTQYF.

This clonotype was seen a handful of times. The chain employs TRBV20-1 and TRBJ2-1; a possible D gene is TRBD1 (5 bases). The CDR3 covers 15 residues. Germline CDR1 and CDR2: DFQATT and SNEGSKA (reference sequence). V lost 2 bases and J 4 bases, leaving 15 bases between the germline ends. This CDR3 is CSARKLGQNYNEQFF. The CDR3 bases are TGCAGTGCTAGAAAGCTAGGACAAAATTACAATGAGCAGTTCTTC.

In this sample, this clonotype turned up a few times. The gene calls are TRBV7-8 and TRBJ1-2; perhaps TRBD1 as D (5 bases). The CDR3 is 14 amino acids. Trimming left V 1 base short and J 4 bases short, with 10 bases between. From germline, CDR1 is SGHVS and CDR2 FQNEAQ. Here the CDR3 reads CASSLGDSGYGYTF. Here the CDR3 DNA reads TGTGCCAGCAGCTTAGGCGACAGTGGCTATGGCTACACCTTC. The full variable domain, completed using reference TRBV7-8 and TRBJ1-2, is GAGVSQSPRYKVAKRGQDVALRCDPISGHVSLFWYQQALGQGPEFLTYFQNEAQLDKSGLPSDRFFAERPEGSVSTLKIQRTQQEDSAVYLCASSLGDSGYGYTFGSGTRLTVV.

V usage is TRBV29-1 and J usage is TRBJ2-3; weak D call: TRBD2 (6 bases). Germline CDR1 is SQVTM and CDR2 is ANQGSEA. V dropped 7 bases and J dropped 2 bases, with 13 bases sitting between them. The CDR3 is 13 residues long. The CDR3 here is CSGLAAFTDTQYF. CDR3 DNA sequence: TGCAGCGGCTTAGCGGCCTTCACAGATACGCAGTATTTT.

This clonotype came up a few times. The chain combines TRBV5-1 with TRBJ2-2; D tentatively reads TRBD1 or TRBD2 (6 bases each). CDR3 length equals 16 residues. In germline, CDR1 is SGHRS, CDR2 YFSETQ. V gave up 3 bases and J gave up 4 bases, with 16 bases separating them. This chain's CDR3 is CASSYAGHLVTGELFF. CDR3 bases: TGCGCCAGCAGCTACGCGGGACACCTTGTCACCGGGGAGCTGTTTTTT.

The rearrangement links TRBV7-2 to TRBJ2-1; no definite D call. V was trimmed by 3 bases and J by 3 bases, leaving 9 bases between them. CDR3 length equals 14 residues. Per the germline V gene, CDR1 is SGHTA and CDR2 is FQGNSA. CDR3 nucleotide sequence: TGTGCCAGCAGCTTGGGCAGGATCTACAATGAGCAGTTCTTC. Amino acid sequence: CASSLGRIYNEQFF.

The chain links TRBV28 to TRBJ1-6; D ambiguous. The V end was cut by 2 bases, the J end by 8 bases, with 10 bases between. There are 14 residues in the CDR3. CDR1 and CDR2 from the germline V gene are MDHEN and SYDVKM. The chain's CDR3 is CASSLGGIDSPLHF. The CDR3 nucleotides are TGTGCCAGCAGTTTAGGAGGAATTGATTCACCCCTCCACTTT.

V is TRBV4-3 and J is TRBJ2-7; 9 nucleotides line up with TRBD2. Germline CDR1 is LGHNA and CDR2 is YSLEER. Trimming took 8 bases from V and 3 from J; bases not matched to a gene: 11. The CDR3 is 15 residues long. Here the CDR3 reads CASRRGAGGFYEQYF. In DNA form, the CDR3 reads TGCGCCAGCCGCCGGGGAGCGGGAGGTTTCTACGAGCAGTACTTC.

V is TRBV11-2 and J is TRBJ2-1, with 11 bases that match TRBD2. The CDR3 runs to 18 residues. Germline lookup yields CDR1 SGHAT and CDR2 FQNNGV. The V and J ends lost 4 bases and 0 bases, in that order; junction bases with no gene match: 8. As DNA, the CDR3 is TGTGCCAGCAGCTCCCGGACTAGCGGGTCGAGCTCCTACAATGAGCAGTTCTTC. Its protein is CASSSRTSGSSSYNEQFF.

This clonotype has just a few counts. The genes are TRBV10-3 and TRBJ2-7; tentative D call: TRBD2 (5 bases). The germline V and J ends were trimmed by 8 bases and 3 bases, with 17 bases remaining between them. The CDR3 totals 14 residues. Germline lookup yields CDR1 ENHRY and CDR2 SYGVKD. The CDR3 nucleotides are TGTGCCATCGAGAGAACGGGGAAGGGCTACGAGCAGTACTTC. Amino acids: CAIERTGKGYEQYF.

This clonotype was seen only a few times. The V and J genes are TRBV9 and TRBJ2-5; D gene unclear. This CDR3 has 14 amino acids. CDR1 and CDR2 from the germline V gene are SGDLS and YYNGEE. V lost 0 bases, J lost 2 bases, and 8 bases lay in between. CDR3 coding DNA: TGTGCCAGCAGCGTAGCTCCCCAGCAAGAGACCCAGTACTTC. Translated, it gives CASSVAPQQETQYF. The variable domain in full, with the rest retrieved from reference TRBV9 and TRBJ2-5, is DSGVTQTPKHLITATGQRVTLRCSPRSGDLSVYWYQQSLDQGLQFLIQYYNGEERAKGNILERFSAQQFPDLHSELNLSSLELGDSALYFCASSVAPQQETQYFGPGTRLLVL.

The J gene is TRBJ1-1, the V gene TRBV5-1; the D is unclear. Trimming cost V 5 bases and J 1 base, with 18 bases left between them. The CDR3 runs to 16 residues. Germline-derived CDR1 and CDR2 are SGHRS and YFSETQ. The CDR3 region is CASRNHRGSENTEAFF. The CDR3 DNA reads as TGCGCCAGCAGGAATCACAGAGGCTCCGAGAACACTGAAGCTTTCTTT.

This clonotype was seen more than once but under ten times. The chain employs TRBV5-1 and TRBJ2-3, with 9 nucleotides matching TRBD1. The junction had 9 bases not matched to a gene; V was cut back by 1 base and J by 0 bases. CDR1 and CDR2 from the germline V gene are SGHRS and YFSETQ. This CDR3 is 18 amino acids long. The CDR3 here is CASSLLKAGTGSTDTQYF. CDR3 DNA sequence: TGCGCCAGCAGCTTGTTAAAAGCCGGGACAGGGAGCACAGATACGCAGTATTTT.

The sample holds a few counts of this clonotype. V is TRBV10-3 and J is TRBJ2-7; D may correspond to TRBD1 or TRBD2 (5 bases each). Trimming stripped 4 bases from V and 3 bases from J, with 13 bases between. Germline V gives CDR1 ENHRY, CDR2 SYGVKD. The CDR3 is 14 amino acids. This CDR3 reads CAISAGQEGYEQYF. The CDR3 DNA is TGTGCCATCAGTGCCGGACAAGAGGGCTACGAGCAGTACTTC.

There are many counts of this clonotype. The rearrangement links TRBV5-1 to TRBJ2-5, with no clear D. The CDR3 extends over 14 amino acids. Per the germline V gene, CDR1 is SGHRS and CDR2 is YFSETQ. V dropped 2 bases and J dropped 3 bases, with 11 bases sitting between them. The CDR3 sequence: CASSLGRGEETQYF. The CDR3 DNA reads TGCGCCAGCAGCTTAGGAAGAGGAGAAGAGACCCAGTACTTC.